The 28 T cell receptor beta chains presented below share a single source sample, sequenced in a study of blood T cell repertoires in COVID-19 (dated by TCRdb to the early 2020s). The method behind the library was the immunoSEQ multiplex PCR assay. TCRdb retrieved this table from immuneACCESS and kept in-frame rearrangements only. Not all clones are present; in checked studies, unresolved V genes account for under half, and no reason is known for the remainder. For this sample there are some 130,000 clones; roughly 80% appear just once. About 2.4% of the sample belongs to the ten largest clones. Sequencing input: PBMCs or T cells enriched from blood (not recorded which). The receptors stem from a middle-aged man with acute COVID-19.

The sample holds one count of this clone. CDR3 loop: CASSLPFTDTQYF. For the CDR3, the DNA is TGTGCCAGCAGCTTACCTTTTACAGATACGCAGTATTTT. J is TRBJ2-3 and V is TRBV11-3; D remains ambiguous. V was clipped by 2 bases and J by 3 bases, with 6 bases between them. The CDR3 sequence is 13 residues long. Germline V CDR1 and CDR2: SGHNT, YENEEA.

V is TRBV2 and J is TRBJ1-5, with TRBD1 matching over 10 bases. The germline V gene has CDR1 SNHLY and CDR2 FYNNEI. The V gene end was trimmed by 7 bases and the J gene end by 7 bases; junction bases not matched to a gene: 7. The CDR3 is made up of 14 amino acids. CDR3 DNA sequence: TGTGCCAGCACCCAGACAGGGGGCGGGCAGCCCCAGCATTTT. It codes for CASTQTGGGQPQHF.

The chain is built from TRBV30 and TRBJ1-2; D uncertain. There are 12 residues in the CDR3. Germline values: CDR1 GTSNPN, CDR2 SVGIG (reference sequence). V was clipped by 5 bases and J by 2 bases, with 9 bases between them. The CDR3 protein is CAWYSGNYGYTF. The CDR3 DNA follows: TGTGCCTGGTATTCCGGGAACTATGGCTACACCTTC. The full variable domain, its missing parts supplied by reference TRBV30 and TRBJ1-2, is SQTIHQWPATLVQPVGSPLSLECTVEGTSNPNLYWYRQAAGRGLQLLFYSVGIGQISSEVPQNLSASRPQDRQFILSSKKLLLSDSGFYLCAWYSGNYGYTFGSGTRLTVV.

The chain couples TRBV9 to TRBJ1-2; no reliable D call. Trimming took off 4 bases at V and 8 bases at J, with 15 bases between the two ends. The CDR3 runs to 13 residues. Germline V gene lookup returns CDR1 SGDLS and CDR2 YYNGEE. Here the CDR3 DNA reads TGTGCCAGCAGCTCTAAACGGGATCACGGCTACACCTTC. Translated, it gives CASSSKRDHGYTF.

The rearrangement joins TRBV5-4 to TRBJ2-7; 9 bases line up with TRBD1. This CDR3 spans 14 amino acids. V trimming: 5 bases; J trimming: 5 bases; junction bases outside the gene matches: 8. From germline, CDR1 is SGHNT and CDR2 YYREEE (reference sequence). The CDR3 here is CASSHRQGENEQYF. CDR3 sequence (DNA): TGTGCCAGCAGTCACCGACAGGGGGAGAACGAGCAGTACTTC.

This clone occurred a few times. The chain links TRBV3-1 (or the pseudogene TRBV3-2) to TRBJ1-2, with a possible D match to TRBD1 (6 bases). This CDR3 is 12 amino acids long. The V gene's germline CDR1 is LGHDT and CDR2 YNNKEL (reference sequence). The V end lost 4 bases, the J end lost 4 bases, and 7 bases lay between the germline ends. The DNA of the CDR3 is TGTGCCAGCAGCCTGACAGGCTATGGCTACACCTTC. Translating gives CASSLTGYGYTF.

A word on this clone: Relative to the germline gene, one junction end is altered; a read error may explain this. The V gene is TRBV3-1 (or the pseudogene TRBV3-2), the J gene TRBJ1-5; D is undetermined. This CDR3 region has 12 residues. The germline CDR1 and CDR2 sequences are LGHDT and YNNKEL (reference sequence). As DNA, the CDR3 is TGTGCCAGCAGTCAAGCGGGTTCGCCCCAGCATTTT. Amino acid sequence: CASSQAGSPQHF.

V and J are TRBV4-2 and TRBJ2-2; perhaps TRBD1 as D (6 bases). V was cut by 4 bases and J by 2 bases, with 14 bases left in between. The germline gives CDR1 LGHNA, CDR2 YNFKEQ. The CDR3 length is 16 residues. CDR3 nucleotides: TGTGCCAGCAGCCCAGGGATAGGGACAAACACCGGGGAGCTGTTTTTT. Amino acid sequence: CASSPGIGTNTGELFF.

The gene calls are TRBV7-2 and TRBJ2-1, with 9 bases fitting TRBD2. CDR3 size: 17 residues. Per germline, CDR1 SGHTA and CDR2 FQGNSA. V lost 2 bases to trimming and J lost 3 bases; unmatched junction nucleotides: 8. In DNA, the CDR3 is TGTGCCAGCAGCTTACAGGGCCCTAGCGGGGTCTACAATGAGCAGTTCTTC. Its translation: CASSLQGPSGVYNEQFF.

This clone is a singleton in its sample. The J gene is TRBJ2-7, the V gene TRBV21-1; the table's TRBD1 call for D was not verified on the DNA. TRBV21-1 has pseudogene status. This CDR3 is 14 amino acids long. The CDR3 DNA reads as TGTGCCAGCAGCAATGCAGGACACTACTACGAGCAGTACTTC. Translating it yields CASSNAGHYYEQYF.

This clone appeared once. The chain recombines TRBV27 with TRBJ2-1, with TRBD2 as a possible D gene (7 bases). The CDR3 extends over 14 amino acids. Per the germline V gene, CDR1 is MNHEY and CDR2 is SMNVEV (reference sequence). The V gene lost 3 bases and the J gene lost 9 bases, with 15 bases spanning the gap. The CDR3 reads CASSLGRGRGEQFF. The CDR3 region has the DNA TGTGCCAGCAGTTTGGGAAGGGGGAGGGGTGAGCAGTTCTTC.

This clone appeared once. The genes are TRBV5-1 and TRBJ2-5, with 8 bases matching TRBD2. Unmatched junction bases numbered 0, after V lost 4 bases and J lost 1 base. Germline CDR1 reads SGHRS; CDR2 reads YFSETQ. This CDR3 comprises 13 residues. The CDR3 nucleotides read TGCGCCAGCAGCCGGGAGGGCCAAGAGACCCAGTACTTC. Encoded protein: CASSREGQETQYF.

This chain links TRBV5-1 with TRBJ1-2, with unresolved D. This CDR3 has 17 residues. Trimming pared 3 bases from V and 6 bases from J, leaving 24 bases between. CDR1 is SGHRS and CDR2 is YFSETQ in the germline V gene. The CDR3 region is CASSSFSWGADLDGYTF. CDR3 coding DNA: TGCGCCAGCAGCTCTTTTTCGTGGGGAGCTGATCTGGATGGCTACACCTTC.

The V gene is TRBV18, the J gene TRBJ2-2; 7 bases agree with TRBD2. Germline trimming cut 1 base from V and 2 bases from J; bases unmatched to any gene: 4. CDR3 length: 16 amino acids. Germline V gene sequence: CDR1 KGHSH, CDR2 LQKENI. As DNA, the CDR3 is TGTGCCAGCTCACCACAACCGGGGGGAAACACCGGGGAGCTGTTTTTT. Translation: CASSPQPGGNTGELFF.

J is TRBJ2-1 and V is TRBV18; 15 bases are a match to TRBD2. Unmatched junction bases numbered 2, after V lost 3 bases and J lost 8 bases. The CDR3 has 15 residues. Germline V lookup: CDR1 KGHSH, CDR2 LQKENI. CDR3 sequence reads: CASSPGLAGGDEQFF. The CDR3 region has the DNA TGTGCCAGCTCACCCGGACTAGCGGGGGGGGATGAGCAGTTCTTC.

The gene calls are TRBV18 and TRBJ1-3, with D perhaps TRBD1 (5 bases). V lost 3 bases to trimming and J lost 0 bases, with 12 bases between them. The CDR3 is 16 residues long. Germline V CDR1 and CDR2: KGHSH, LQKENI. The CDR3 bases are TGTGCCAGCTCACCTGTTGACAGCAGCTCTGGAAACACCATATATTTT. Encoded protein: CASSPVDSSSGNTIYF.

The chain joins TRBV7-2 to TRBJ1-2; D might be TRBD1 (6 bases). The germline V and J ends were trimmed by 1 base and 6 bases, with 12 bases remaining between them. Germline CDR1 and CDR2: SGHTA and FQGNSA. The CDR3 covers 14 residues. The CDR3 coding sequence is TGTGCCAGCAGCTTAGGAAGGGGGTGGGATGGCTACACCTTC. This codes for CASSLGRGWDGYTF.

The chain carries TRBV9 and TRBJ2-2; tentative D call: TRBD2 (7 bases). The CDR3 spans 16 residues. Germline V CDR1 and CDR2: SGDLS, YYNGEE. V shed 2 bases and J shed 6 bases, with 17 bases lying between them. In DNA, the CDR3 is TGTGCCAGCAGCGTCTCCAGCGGCGGGGGCGCCGGGGAGCTGTTTTTT. Protein sequence: CASSVSSGGGAGELFF. The whole variable domain, filled in from reference TRBV9 and TRBJ2-2, reads DSGVTQTPKHLITATGQRVTLRCSPRSGDLSVYWYQQSLDQGLQFLIQYYNGEERAKGNILERFSAQQFPDLHSELNLSSLELGDSALYFCASSVSSGGGAGELFFGEGSRLTVL.

The genes are TRBV6-5 and TRBJ1-4; D is uncertain. Germline V lookup: CDR1 MNHEY, CDR2 SVGAGI. The germline V and J ends were trimmed by 8 bases and 1 base, with 14 bases remaining between them. The CDR3 totals 15 residues. Here the CDR3 reads CASGGTGETNEKLFF. DNA for the CDR3: TGTGCCAGCGGAGGTACTGGGGAAACTAATGAAAAACTGTTTTTT.

J is TRBJ1-2 and V is TRBV3-1 (or the pseudogene TRBV3-2); tentatively, D is TRBD1 (5 bases). The CDR3 totals 16 residues. Trimming removed 3 bases at V and 7 bases at J, with 21 bases between. Germline loops: CDR1 LGHDT, CDR2 YNNKEL (reference sequence). The CDR3, as DNA: TGTGCCAGCAGCCAGACCGGGACCCCCGGGAGAGGTGGCTACACCTTC. Amino acids: CASSQTGTPGRGGYTF.

The chain links TRBV21-1 to TRBJ1-1; the table's TRBD1 call for D was not verified on the DNA. TRBV21-1 is described as a pseudogene. This CDR3 has 15 amino acids. CDR3 sequence reads: CASSKRKGANTEAFF. For the CDR3, the DNA is TGTGCCAGCAGCAAACGGAAGGGGGCGAACACTGAAGCTTTCTTT.

The chain employs TRBV2 and TRBJ2-7, with 10 bases identical to TRBD2. The germline V gene has CDR1 SNHLY and CDR2 FYNNEI. J lost 8 bases, V lost 4 bases, and 8 bases had no gene match. The CDR3 extends over 14 amino acids. This chain's CDR3 is CASSGLAGESQQYF. CDR3 DNA: TGTGCCAGCAGTGGCCTAGCGGGGGAATCTCAGCAGTACTTC.

This chain connects TRBV3-1 (or the pseudogene TRBV3-2) to TRBJ2-7, with 10 bases lining up with TRBD2. CDR1 and CDR2 from the germline V gene are LGHDT and YNNKEL (reference sequence). V dropped 6 bases and J dropped 6; count of bases not matched to a gene: 5. The CDR3 contains 13 residues. The CDR3 protein is CASSTSGKSEQYF. The CDR3 bases are TGTGCCAGCAGTACTAGCGGGAAGAGCGAGCAGTACTTC.

V gene TRBV7-2 combines with J gene TRBJ2-3, with TRBD2 matching 7 bases. V was clipped by 1 base and J by 3 bases; unmatched bases: 7. CDR1 SGHTA and CDR2 FQGNSA come from the germline V gene. The CDR3 is made up of 16 amino acids. The CDR3, as DNA: TGTGCCAGCAGCTTAGTAGTGAGCGGGGTAACAGATACGCAGTATTTT. Translation gives CASSLVVSGVTDTQYF.

The chain uses TRBV5-1 and TRBJ1-2; D gene ambiguous. Trimming shortened V by 0 bases and J by 2 bases, and 5 bases separated the two germline ends. The CDR3 is made up of 13 amino acids. Looked up from germline, CDR1 is SGHRS and CDR2 is YFSETQ. The CDR3 here is CASSLGHNYGYTF. The CDR3 nucleotides are TGCGCCAGCAGCTTGGGACACAACTATGGCTACACCTTC.

The chain combines TRBV4-1 with TRBJ2-3; TRBD1 matches at 7 bases. Germline V gene sequence: CDR1 MGHRA, CDR2 YSYEKL. Trimming cost V 3 bases and J 2 bases; bases outside gene matches: 2. This CDR3 is 14 amino acids long. The chain's CDR3 is CASSHTGVTDTQYF. CDR3 coding DNA: TGCGCCAGCAGCCACACAGGGGTCACAGATACGCAGTATTTT.

J is TRBJ2-3 and V is TRBV4-2; perhaps TRBD2 as D (5 bases). Between the trimmed V and J ends, which lost 5 bases and 1 base, there was a span of 13 bases. This CDR3 has 15 residues. CDR1 LGHNA and CDR2 YNFKEQ come from the germline V gene. CDR3 nucleotides: TGTGCCAGCAGCGGGAGACTTAGCGGCACAGATACGCAGTATTTT. Its protein product is CASSGRLSGTDTQYF.

The chain uses TRBV29-1 and TRBJ2-6; D is possibly TRBD2 (6 bases). V lost 5 bases and J 0 bases, leaving 14 bases between the germline ends. This CDR3 has 16 amino acids. In germline, CDR1 is SQVTM, CDR2 ANQGSEA. The CDR3 here is CSVTGLESSGANVLTF. CDR3 bases: TGCAGCGTTACGGGACTTGAGTCCTCTGGGGCCAACGTCCTGACTTTC.